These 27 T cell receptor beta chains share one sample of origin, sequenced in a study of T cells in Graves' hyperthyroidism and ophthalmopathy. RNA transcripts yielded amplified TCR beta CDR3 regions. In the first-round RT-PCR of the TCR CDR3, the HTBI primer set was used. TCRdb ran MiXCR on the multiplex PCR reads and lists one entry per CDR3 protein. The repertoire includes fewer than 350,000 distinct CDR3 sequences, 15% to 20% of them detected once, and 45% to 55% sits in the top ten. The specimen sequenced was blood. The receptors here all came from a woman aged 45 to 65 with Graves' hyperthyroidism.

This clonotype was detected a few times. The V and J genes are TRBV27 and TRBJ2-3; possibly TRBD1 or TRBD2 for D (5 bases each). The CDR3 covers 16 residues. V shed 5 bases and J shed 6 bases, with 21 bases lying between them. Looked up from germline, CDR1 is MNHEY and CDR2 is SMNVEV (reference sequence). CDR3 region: CASSPSTGSRGDTQYF. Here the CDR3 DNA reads TGTGCCAGCAGTCCCTCAACAGGTTCCCGAGGGGATACGCAGTATTTT.

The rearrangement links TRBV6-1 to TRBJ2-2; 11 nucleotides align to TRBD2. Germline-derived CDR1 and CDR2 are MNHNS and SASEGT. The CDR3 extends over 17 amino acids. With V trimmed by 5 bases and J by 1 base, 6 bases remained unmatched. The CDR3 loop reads CASSPLGTSGNTGELFF. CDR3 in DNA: TGTGCCAGCAGTCCTCTCGGGACTAGCGGGAACACCGGGGAGCTGTTTTTT.

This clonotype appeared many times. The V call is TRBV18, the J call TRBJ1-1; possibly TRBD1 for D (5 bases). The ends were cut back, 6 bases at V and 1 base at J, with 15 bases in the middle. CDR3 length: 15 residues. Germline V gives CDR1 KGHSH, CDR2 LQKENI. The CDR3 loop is CASSPNSGGNTEAFF. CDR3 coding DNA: TGTGCCAGCTCGCCAAACAGTGGGGGGAACACTGAAGCTTTCTTT.

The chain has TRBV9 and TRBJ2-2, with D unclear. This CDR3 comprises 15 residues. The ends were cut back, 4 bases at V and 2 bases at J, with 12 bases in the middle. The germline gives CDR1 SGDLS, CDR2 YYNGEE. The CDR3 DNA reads TGTGCCAGCAGCACTACGTCTACTAACACCGGGGAGCTGTTTTTT. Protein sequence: CASSTTSTNTGELFF. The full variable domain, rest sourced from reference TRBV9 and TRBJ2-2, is DSGVTQTPKHLITATGQRVTLRCSPRSGDLSVYWYQQSLDQGLQFLIQYYNGEERAKGNILERFSAQQFPDLHSELNLSSLELGDSALYFCASSTTSTNTGELFFGEGSRLTVL.

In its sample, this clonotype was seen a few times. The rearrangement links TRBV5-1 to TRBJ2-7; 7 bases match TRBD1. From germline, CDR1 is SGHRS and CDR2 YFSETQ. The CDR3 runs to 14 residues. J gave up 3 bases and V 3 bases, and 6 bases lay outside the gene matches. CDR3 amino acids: CASSWDSLIYEQYF. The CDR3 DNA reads TGCGCCAGCAGCTGGGACAGCTTAATCTACGAGCAGTACTTC.

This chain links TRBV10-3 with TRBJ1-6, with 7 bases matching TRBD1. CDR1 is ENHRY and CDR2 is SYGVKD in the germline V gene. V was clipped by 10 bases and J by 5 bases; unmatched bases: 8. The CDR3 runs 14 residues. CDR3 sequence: CATLRDSHNSPLHF. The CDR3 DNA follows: TGTGCCACGCTACGGGACAGTCATAATTCACCCCTCCACTTT.

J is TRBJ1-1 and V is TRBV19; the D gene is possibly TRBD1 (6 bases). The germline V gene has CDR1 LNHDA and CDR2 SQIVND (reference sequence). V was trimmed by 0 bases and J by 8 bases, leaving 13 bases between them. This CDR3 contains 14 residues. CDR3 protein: CASSIDRSGGEAFF. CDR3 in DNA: TGTGCCAGTAGTATAGATCGTTCGGGGGGCGAAGCTTTCTTT.

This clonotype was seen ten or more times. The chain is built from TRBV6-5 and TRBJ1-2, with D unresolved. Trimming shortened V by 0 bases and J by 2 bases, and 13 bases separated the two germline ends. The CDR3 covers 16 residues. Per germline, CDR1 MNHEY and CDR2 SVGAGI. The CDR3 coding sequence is TGTGCCAGCAGTTACTCTAAAATTGGGAAAAACTATGGCTACACCTTC. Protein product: CASSYSKIGKNYGYTF.

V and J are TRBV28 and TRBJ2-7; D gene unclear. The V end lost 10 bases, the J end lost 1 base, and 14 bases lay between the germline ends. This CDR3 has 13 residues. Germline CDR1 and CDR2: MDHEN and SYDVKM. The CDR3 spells CATRLGISYEQYF. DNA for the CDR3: TGTGCCACCCGTCTTGGGATATCCTACGAGCAGTACTTC.

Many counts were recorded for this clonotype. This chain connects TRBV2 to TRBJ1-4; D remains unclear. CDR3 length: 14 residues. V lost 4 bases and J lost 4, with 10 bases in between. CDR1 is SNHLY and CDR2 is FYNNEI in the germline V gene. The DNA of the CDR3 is TGTGCCAGCAGTGTGGGCCAGCGTAATGAAAAACTGTTTTTT. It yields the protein CASSVGQRNEKLFF.

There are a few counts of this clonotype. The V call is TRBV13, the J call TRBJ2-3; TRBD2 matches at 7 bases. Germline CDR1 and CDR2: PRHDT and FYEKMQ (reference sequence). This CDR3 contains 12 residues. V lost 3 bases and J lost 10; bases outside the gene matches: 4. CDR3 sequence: CASSFRTSPQYF. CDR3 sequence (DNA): TGTGCCAGCAGCTTCCGGACTAGTCCGCAGTATTTT. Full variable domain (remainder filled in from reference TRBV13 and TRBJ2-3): AAGVIQSPRHLIKEKRETATLKCYPIPRHDTVYWYQQGPGQDPQFLISFYEKMQSDKGSIPDRFSAQQFSDYHSELNMSSLELGDSALYFCASSFRTSPQYFGPGTRLTVL.

CDR3 sequence reads: CASSSTRGVLQGNEQFF. DNA of the CDR3: TGTGCCAGCAGCTCCACCCGGGGCGTATTACAGGGAAATGAGCAGTTCTTC. The chain is built from TRBV7-9 and TRBJ2-1; a possible D gene is TRBD1 (6 bases). The CDR3 runs 17 residues. Germline CDR1 is SEHNR and CDR2 is FQNEAQ (reference sequence). The V end was cut by 4 bases, the J end by 7 bases, with 23 bases between.

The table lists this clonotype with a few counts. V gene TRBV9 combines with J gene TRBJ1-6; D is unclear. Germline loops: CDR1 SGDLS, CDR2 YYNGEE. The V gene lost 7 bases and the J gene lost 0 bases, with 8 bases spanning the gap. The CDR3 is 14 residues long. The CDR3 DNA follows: TGTGCCAGCGGGGAGAGCTCCTATAATTCACCCCTCCACTTT. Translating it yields CASGESSYNSPLHF.

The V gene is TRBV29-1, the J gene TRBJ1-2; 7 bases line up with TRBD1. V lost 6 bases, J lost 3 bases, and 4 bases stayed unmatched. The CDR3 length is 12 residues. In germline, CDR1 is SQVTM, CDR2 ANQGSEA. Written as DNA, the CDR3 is TGCAGCGTCCACAGGGGTGACTATGGCTACACCTTC. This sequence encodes CSVHRGDYGYTF.

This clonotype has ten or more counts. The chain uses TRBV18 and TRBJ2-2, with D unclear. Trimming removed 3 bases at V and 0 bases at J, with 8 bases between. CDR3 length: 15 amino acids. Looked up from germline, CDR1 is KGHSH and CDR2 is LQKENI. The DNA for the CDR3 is TGTGCCAGCTCACCTGGAAGCGCGAACACCGGGGAGCTGTTTTTT. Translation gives CASSPGSANTGELFF.

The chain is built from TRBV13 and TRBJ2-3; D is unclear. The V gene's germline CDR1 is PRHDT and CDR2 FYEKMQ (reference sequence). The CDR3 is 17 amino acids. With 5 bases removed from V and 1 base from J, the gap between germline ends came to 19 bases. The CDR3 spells CASSPFWSLVRTDTQYF. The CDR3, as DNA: TGTGCCAGCAGCCCCTTCTGGAGTTTGGTGCGCACAGATACGCAGTATTTT. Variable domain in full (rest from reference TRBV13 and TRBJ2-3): AAGVIQSPRHLIKEKRETATLKCYPIPRHDTVYWYQQGPGQDPQFLISFYEKMQSDKGSIPDRFSAQQFSDYHSELNMSSLELGDSALYFCASSPFWSLVRTDTQYFGPGTRLTVL.

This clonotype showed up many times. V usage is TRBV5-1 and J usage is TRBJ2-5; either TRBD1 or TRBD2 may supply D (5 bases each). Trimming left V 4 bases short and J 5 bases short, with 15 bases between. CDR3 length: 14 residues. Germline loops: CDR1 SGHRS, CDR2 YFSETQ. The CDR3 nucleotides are TGCGCCAGCAGCATATTCCCCGAGGGGGAGACCCAGTACTTC. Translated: CASSIFPEGETQYF.

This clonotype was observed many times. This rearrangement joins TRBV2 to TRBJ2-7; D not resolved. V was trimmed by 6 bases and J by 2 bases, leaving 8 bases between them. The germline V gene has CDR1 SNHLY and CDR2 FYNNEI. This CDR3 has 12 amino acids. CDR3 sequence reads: CASSRRTYEQYV. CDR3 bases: TGTGCCAGCAGCAGACGAACCTACGAGCAGTACGTC.

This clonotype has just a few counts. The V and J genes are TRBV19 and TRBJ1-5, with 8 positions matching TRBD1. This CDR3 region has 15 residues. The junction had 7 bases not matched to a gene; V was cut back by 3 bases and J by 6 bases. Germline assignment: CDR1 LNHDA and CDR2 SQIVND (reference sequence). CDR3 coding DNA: TGTGCCAGTAGTATTCCCCGGACAGGGAGTCAGCCCCAGCATTTT. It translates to CASSIPRTGSQPQHF.

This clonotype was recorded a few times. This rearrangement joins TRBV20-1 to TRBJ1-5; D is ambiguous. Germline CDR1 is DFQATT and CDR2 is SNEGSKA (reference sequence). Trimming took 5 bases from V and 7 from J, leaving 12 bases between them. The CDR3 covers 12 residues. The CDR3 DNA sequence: TGCAGTGCTTTACACTCGAGCCAGCCCCAGCATTTT. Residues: CSALHSSQPQHF.

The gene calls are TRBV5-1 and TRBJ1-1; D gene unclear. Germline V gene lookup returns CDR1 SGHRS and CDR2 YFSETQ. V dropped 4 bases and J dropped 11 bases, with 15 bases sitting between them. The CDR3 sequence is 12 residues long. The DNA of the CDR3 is TGCGCCAGCAGCCCTCTGGGTCGAGTGGCTTTCTTT. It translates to CASSPLGRVAFF.

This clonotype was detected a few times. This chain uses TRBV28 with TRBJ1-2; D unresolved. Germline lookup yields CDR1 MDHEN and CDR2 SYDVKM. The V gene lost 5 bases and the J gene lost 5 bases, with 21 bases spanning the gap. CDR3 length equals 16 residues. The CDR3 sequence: CASSAGRGRWDYGYTF. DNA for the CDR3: TGTGCCAGCAGTGCTGGACGGGGTAGATGGGATTATGGCTACACCTTC.

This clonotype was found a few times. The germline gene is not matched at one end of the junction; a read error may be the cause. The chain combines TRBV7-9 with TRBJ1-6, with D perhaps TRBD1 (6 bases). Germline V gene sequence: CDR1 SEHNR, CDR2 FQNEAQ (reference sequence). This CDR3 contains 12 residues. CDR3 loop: CVSSSGDSPLHF. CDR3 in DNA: TGTGTCAGCAGCTCAGGGGATTCACCCCTCCACTTT.

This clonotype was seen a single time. The CDR3 DNA is TGCAGTGCTGAATTCGGACTAGCGGGCAACACAGATACGCAGTATTTT. Translated, it gives CSAEFGLAGNTDTQYF. V is TRBV20-1 and J is TRBJ2-3; TRBD2 agrees at 11 bases. Trimming took 5 bases from V and 2 from J; bases not matched to a gene: 9. This CDR3 has 16 amino acids. Per germline, CDR1 DFQATT and CDR2 SNEGSKA (reference sequence).

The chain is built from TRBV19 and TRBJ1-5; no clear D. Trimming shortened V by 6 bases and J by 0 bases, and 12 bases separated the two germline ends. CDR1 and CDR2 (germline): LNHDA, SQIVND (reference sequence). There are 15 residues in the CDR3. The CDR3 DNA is TGTGCCAGTAGATTGGGCATTGATAGCAATCAGCCCCAGCATTTT. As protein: CASRLGIDSNQPQHF.

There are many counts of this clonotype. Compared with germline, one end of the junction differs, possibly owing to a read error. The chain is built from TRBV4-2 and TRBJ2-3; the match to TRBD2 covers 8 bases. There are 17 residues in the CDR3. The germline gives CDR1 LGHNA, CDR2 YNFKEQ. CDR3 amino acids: CASSQVVGLDPTNTQYF. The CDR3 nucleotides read TGTGCCAGCAGCCAAGTTGTGGGACTAGATCCCACAAATACGCAGTATTTT.

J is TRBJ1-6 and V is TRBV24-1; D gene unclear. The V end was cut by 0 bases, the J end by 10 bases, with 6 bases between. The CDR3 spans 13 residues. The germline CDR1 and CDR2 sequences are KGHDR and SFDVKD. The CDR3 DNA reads TGTGCCACCAGTGATTTGCAGTACTCACCCCTCCACTTT. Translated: CATSDLQYSPLHF.